These T cell receptor beta chains were read from a single sample in a study of cytomegalovirus exposure and HLA in healthy donors. Produced via immunoSEQ multiplex PCR; TCRdb's table is partial and in-frame only. The sample has about 160,000 clones; 65% to 90% are singletons. Material for sequencing was PBMCs. The receptors originated from a man in his fifties or sixties in good health and CMV-seropositive. Both conserved end residues are part of each CDR3. Clone size is not always given. Where it is, it says once, few, many or a class for expanded clones.

abundance	v_gene	j_gene	CDR3aa
NA	TRBV2	TRBJ1-5	CASSEQGLLRPQHF
NA	TRBV6-1	TRBJ1-2	CASSPGGKRNGYTF
few	TRBV27	TRBJ1-5	CASSPYGGGNQPQHF
NA	TRBV7-3	TRBJ2-5	CASSRGQQETQYF
NA	TRBV5-1	TRBJ1-1	CASSFGDRLGNTEAFF
NA	TRBV14	TRBJ1-2	CASSRTPDRGLGYTF
NA	TRBV10-3	TRBJ2-5	CAIRGRAETQYF
NA	TRBV5-4	TRBJ2-7	CASSGLGEEQYF
NA	TRBV27	TRBJ1-4	CASSFGGAYEKLFF
NA	TRBV19	TRBJ2-1	CASKLAGGPSSSYNEQFF
once	TRBV6-6	TRBJ2-5	CASSAGGAQETQYF
NA	TRBV5-1	TRBJ1-1	CASSFRQGYTEAFF
NA	TRBV4-1	TRBJ1-3	CASSQSPGLGNTIYF
NA	TRBV14	TRBJ2-3	CASSGRAGRVSAADTQYF
NA	TRBV9	TRBJ2-5	CASSVGGTGGETQYF
NA	TRBV5-1	TRBJ2-1	CASTNLISGSYNEQFF
NA	TRBV7-9	TRBJ2-7	CASSLGTEEQYF
NA	TRBV7-9	TRBJ1-6	CASSPPPGASNSPLHF
NA	TRBV28	TRBJ2-2	CASTVLTATNTGELFF
NA	TRBV5-6	TRBJ2-2	CASSLVGQGATGELFF
NA	TRBV27	TRBJ1-2	CASSYTRTGGSYGYTF
NA	TRBV9	TRBJ2-1	CASSVGSGMGRSSYNEQFF
few	TRBV9	TRBJ2-5	CASSVALTGMQETQYF
NA	TRBV7-9	TRBJ1-5	CSSSPDQGIRGNQPQHF
NA	TRBV5-6	TRBJ2-7	CASSFSPIAGGSYEQYF
NA	TRBV4-3	TRBJ1-6	CASSQDSNRGIGNSPLHF
once	TRBV11-1	TRBJ2-2	CASSPGAAGELFF
once	TRBV30	TRBJ1-2	CAWSVGTRTWADGYTF
NA	TRBV5-6	TRBJ1-6	CASSTGTIPAGNSPLHF
NA	TRBV5-1	TRBJ2-5	CASSLVQGQETQYF
NA	TRBV2	TRBJ1-4	CASTLVQGMGEKLFF
NA	TRBV12-2	TRBJ1-1	CASRLAQGVVNTEAFF
NA	TRBV27	TRBJ2-1	CASSSLGAGHFNEQFF
NA	TRBV27	TRBJ2-1	CASSFLAPAPRQFF
NA	TRBV5-4	TRBJ2-5	CASSFGLAGGWETQYF
few	TRBV25-1	TRBJ2-5	CASSVEEGQETQYF
NA	TRBV11-3	TRBJ2-3	CASSSRTGITDTQYF
NA	TRBV2	TRBJ2-7	CASSVVATYEQYF
NA	TRBV6-5	TRBJ1-2	CASRPPTNNYGYTF
NA	TRBV15	TRBJ1-2	CATAGGNYGYTF
NA	TRBV29-1	TRBJ1-2	CSVEAGDRFSRNYGYTF
NA	TRBV4-1	TRBJ1-5	CASSQAAGGNQPQHF
few	TRBV10-2	TRBJ1-2	CASRPQGEGGYTF
NA	TRBV7-3	TRBJ2-2	CASSFPGLPGELFF
NA	TRBV6-5	TRBJ1-3	CASSPTGSSGNTIYF
NA	TRBV28	TRBJ1-1	CASSPGQQIGDTEAFF
NA	TRBV6-6	TRBJ1-1	CASKEVRRAEAFF
NA	TRBV19	TRBJ2-3	CASSIGAGAGTQYF
NA	TRBV2	TRBJ2-1	CASKDSERSSYNEQFF